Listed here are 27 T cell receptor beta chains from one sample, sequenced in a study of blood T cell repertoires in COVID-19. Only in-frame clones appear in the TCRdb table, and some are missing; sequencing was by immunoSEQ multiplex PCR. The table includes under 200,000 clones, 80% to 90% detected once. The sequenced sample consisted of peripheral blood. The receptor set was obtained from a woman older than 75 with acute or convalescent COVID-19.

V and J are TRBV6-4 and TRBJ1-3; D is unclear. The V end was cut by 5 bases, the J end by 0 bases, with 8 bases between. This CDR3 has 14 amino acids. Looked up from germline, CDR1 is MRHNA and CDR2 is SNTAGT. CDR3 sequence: CASSLMSSGNTIYF. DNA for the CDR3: TGTGCCAGCAGTTTAATGAGCTCTGGAAACACCATATATTTT.

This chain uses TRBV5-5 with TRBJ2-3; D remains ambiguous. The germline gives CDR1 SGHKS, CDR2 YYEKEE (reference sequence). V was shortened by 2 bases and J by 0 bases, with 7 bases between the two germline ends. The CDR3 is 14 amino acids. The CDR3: CASSFTASTDTQYF. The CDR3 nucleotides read TGTGCCAGCAGCTTCACAGCTAGCACAGATACGCAGTATTTT.

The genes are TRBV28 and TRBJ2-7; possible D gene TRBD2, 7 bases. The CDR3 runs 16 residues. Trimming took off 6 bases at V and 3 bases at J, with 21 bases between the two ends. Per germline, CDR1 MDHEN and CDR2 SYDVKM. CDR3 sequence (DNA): TGTGCCAGCAGCGGAGGGGGGGCCATTTCCATCTACGAGCAGTACTTC. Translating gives CASSGGGAISIYEQYF. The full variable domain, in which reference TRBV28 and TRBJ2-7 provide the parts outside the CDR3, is DVKVTQSSRYLVKRTGEKVFLECVQDMDHENMFWYRQDPGLGLRLIYFSYDVKMKEKGDIPEGYSVSREKKERFSLILESASTNQTSMYLCASSGGGAISIYEQYFGPGTRLTVT.

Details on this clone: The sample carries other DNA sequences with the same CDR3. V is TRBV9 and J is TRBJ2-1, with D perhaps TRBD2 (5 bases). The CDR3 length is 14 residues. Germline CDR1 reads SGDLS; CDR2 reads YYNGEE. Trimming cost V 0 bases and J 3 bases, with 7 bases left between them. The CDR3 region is CASSVAGFYNEQFF. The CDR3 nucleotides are TGTGCCAGCAGCGTAGCGGGGTTCTACAATGAGCAGTTCTTC.

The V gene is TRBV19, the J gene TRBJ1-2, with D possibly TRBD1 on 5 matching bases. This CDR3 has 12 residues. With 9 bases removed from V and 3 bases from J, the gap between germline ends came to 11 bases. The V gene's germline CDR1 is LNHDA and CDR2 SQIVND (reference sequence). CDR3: CASSEQDYGYTF. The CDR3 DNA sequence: TGTGCCAGCAGCGAACAGGACTATGGCTACACCTTC.

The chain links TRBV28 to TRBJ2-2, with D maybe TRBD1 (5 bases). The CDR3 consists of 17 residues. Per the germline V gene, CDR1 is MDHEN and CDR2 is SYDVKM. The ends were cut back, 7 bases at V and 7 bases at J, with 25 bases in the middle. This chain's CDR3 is CASTPLGAAQFSGELFF. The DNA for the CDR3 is TGTGCCAGCACCCCCCTAGGGGCGGCACAATTCAGCGGGGAGCTGTTTTTT.

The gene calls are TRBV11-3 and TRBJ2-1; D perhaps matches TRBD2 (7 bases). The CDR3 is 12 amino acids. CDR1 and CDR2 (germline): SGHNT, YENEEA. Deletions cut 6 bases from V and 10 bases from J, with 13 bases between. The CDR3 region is CASSQRGGEQFF. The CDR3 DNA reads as TGTGCCAGCAGTCAGAGGGGGGGCGAGCAGTTCTTC. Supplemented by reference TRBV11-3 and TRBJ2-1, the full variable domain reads EAGVVQSPRYKIIEKKQPVAFWCNPISGHNTLYWYLQNLGQGPELLIRYENEEAVDDSQLPKDRFSAERLKGVDSTLKIQPAELGDSAVYLCASSQRGGEQFFGPGTRLTVL.

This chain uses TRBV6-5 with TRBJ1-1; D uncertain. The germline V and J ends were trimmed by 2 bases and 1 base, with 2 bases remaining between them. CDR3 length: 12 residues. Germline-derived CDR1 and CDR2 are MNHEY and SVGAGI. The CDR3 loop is CASSYRNTEAFF. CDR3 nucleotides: TGTGCCAGCAGTTACCGGAACACTGAAGCTTTCTTT.

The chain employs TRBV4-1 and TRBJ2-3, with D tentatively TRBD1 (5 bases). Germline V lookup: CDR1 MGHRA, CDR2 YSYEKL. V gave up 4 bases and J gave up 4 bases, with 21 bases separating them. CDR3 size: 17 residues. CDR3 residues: CASSRLPGPTVADTQYF. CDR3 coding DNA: TGCGCCAGCAGCCGCCTTCCCGGGCCGACAGTCGCAGATACGCAGTATTTT.

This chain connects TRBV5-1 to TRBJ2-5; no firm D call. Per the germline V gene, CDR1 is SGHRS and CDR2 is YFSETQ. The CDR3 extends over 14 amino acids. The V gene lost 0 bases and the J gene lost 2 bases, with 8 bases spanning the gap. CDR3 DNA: TGCGCCAGCAGCTTGGGCGTCAGGCAAGAGACCCAGTACTTC. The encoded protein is CASSLGVRQETQYF.

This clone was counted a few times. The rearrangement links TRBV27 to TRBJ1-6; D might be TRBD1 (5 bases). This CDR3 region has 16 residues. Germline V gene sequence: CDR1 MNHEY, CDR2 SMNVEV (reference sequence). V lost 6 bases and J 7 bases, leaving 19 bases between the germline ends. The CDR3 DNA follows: TGTGCCAGCAGCCGACAGATTTCCGGTATGAATTCACCCCTCCACTTT. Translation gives CASSRQISGMNSPLHF.

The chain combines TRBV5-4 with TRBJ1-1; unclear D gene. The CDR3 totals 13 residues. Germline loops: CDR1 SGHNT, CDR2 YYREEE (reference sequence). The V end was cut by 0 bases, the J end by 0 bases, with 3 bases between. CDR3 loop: CASSLGLNTEAFF. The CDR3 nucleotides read TGTGCCAGCAGCTTGGGGCTGAACACTGAAGCTTTCTTT.

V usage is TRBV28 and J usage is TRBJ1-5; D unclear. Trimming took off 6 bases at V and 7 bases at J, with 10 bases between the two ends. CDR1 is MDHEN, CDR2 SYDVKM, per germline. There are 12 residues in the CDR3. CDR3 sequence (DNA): TGTGCCAGCAGGATCCCACTCCAGCCCCAGCATTTT. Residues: CASRIPLQPQHF. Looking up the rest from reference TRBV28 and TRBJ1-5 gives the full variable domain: DVKVTQSSRYLVKRTGEKVFLECVQDMDHENMFWYRQDPGLGLRLIYFSYDVKMKEKGDIPEGYSVSREKKERFSLILESASTNQTSMYLCASRIPLQPQHFGDGTRLSIL.

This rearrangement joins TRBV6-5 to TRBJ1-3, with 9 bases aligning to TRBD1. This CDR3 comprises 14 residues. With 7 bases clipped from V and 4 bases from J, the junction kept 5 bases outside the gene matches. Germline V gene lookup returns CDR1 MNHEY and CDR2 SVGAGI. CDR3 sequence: CASIDRGRGNTIYF. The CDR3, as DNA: TGTGCCAGCATCGACAGGGGGAGAGGAAACACCATATATTTT.

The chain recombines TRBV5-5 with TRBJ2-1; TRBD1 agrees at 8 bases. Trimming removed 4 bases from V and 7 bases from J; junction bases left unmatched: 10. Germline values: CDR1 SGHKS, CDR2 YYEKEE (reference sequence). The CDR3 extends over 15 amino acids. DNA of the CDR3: TGTGCCAGCAGCGCCCCCACAGGGGGTCGTAATGAGCAGTTCTTC. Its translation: CASSAPTGGRNEQFF.

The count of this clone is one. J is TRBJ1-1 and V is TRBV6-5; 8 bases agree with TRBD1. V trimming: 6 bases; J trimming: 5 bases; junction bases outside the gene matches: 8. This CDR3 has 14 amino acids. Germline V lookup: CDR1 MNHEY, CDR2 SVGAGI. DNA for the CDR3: TGTGCCAGCAGAACAACAGGGGGAAGGACTGAAGCTTTCTTT. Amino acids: CASRTTGGRTEAFF.

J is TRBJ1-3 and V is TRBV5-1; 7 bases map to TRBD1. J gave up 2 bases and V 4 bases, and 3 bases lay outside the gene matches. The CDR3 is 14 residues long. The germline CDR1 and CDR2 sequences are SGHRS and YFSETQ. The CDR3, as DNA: TGCGCCAGCAGCACGGGGACAGCTGGAAACACCATATATTTT. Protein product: CASSTGTAGNTIYF.

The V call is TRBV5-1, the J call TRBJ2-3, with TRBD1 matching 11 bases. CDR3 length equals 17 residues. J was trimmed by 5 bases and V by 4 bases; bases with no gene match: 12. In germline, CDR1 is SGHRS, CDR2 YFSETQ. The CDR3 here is CASSVRAPGQGVDTQYF. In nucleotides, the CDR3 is TGCGCCAGCAGCGTAAGAGCTCCGGGACAGGGGGTAGATACGCAGTATTTT.

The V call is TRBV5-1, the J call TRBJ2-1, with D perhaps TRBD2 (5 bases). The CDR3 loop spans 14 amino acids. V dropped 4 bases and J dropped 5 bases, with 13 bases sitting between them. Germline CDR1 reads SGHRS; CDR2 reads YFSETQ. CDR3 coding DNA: TGCGCCAGCAGCCTACCCGGACTCAACAATGAGCAGTTCTTC. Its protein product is CASSLPGLNNEQFF.

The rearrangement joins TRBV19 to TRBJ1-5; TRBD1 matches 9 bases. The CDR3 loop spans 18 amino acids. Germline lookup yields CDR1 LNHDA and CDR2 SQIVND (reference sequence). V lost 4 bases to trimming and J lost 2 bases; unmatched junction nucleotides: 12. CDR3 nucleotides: TGTGCCAGTAGTAGGGTCCCGGGACAGGGTTTGGGCAATCAGCCCCAGCATTTT. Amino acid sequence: CASSRVPGQGLGNQPQHF.

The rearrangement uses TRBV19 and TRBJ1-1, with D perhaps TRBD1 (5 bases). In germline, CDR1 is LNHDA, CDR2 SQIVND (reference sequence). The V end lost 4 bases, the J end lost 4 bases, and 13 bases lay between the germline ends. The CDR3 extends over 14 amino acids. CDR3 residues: CASSKAGLSTEAFF. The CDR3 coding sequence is TGTGCCAGTAGTAAGGCAGGGTTGTCCACTGAAGCTTTCTTT.

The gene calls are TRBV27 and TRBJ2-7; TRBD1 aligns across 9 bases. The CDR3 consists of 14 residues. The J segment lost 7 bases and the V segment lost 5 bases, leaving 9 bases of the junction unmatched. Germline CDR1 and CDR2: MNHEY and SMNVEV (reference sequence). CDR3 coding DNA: TGTGCCAGCAGTCAAAACAGGGGGCTGGGGGAGCAGTACTTC. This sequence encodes CASSQNRGLGEQYF.

CDR3 sequence (DNA): TGTGCCAGCAGCCGGACTAGCGGGAGCTACGAGCAGTACTTC. Protein: CASSRTSGSYEQYF. The gene calls are TRBV7-2 and TRBJ2-7, with TRBD2 matching over 13 bases. This CDR3 region has 14 residues. Trimming at V came to 5 bases and at J to 3 bases, leaving 1 base not matched to a gene. Germline CDR1 and CDR2: SGHTA and FQGNSA.

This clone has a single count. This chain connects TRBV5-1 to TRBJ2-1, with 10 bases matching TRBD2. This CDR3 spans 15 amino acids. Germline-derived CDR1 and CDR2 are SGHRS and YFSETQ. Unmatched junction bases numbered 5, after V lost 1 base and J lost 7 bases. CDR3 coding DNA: TGCGCCAGCAGCTTGTCTCTAGCGGGGGTAAATGAGCAGTTCTTC. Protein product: CASSLSLAGVNEQFF.

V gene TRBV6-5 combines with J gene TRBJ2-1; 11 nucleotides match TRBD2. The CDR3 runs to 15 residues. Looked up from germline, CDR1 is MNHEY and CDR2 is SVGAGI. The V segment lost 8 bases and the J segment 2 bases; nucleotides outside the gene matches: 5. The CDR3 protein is CASSRSGRAYNEQFF. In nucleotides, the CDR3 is TGTGCCAGCTCCCGTAGCGGGAGGGCCTACAATGAGCAGTTCTTC.

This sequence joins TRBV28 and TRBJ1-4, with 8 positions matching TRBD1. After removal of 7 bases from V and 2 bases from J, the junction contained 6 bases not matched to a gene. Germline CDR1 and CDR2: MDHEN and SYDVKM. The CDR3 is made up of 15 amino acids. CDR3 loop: CASTAGGATNEKLFF. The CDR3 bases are TGTGCCAGCACGGCAGGGGGCGCGACTAATGAAAAACTGTTTTTT. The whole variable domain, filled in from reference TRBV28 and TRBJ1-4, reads DVKVTQSSRYLVKRTGEKVFLECVQDMDHENMFWYRQDPGLGLRLIYFSYDVKMKEKGDIPEGYSVSREKKERFSLILESASTNQTSMYLCASTAGGATNEKLFFGSGTQLSVL.

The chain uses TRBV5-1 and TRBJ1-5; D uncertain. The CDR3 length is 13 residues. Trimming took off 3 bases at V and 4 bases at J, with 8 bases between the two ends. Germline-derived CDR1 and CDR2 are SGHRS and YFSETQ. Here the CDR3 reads CASSSLINQPQHF. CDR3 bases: TGCGCCAGCAGCTCTCTAATTAATCAGCCCCAGCATTTT.